This T cell receptor beta chain was recorded in a study of shared clonotypes between healthy human individuals. This clone was counted at least ten times. Its antigen is still unknown. The CDR3 is made up of 16 amino acids. Between the trimmed V and J ends, which lost 4 bases and 2 bases, there was a span of 18 bases. The germline V gene has CDR1 SGHTA and CDR2 FQGNSA. Clones were read by immunoSEQ multiplex PCR, and TCRdb kept only the in-frame ones, dropping some. The table lists about 100,000 clones, around half of them singletons. Study results and caveats: Donors were few, which limited the genetic and exposure-history diversity represented.

Sample: PBMCs. The receptor was derived from a woman aged 40 to 55 in good health. Some clones in this sample may be carry-over from other donors' samples. The genes are TRBV7-2 and TRBJ2-7, with D tentatively TRBD2 (6 bases). The CDR3 protein is CASSYFGGTNAYEQYF. The CDR3, as DNA: TGTGCCAGCAGCTATTTTGGAGGGACGAACGCCTACGAGCAGTACTTC.